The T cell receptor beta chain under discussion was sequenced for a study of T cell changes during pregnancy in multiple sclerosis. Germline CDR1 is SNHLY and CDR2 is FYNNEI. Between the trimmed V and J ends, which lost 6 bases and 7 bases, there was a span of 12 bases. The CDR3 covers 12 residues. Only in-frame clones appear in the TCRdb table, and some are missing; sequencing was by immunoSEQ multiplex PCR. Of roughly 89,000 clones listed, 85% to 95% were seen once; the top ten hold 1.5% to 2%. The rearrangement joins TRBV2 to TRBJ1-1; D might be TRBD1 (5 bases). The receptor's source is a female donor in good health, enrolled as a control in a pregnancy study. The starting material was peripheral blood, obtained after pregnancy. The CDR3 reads CASRGPGDEAFF. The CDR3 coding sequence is TGTGCCAGCAGGGGCCCGGGGGATGAAGCTTTCTTT.